This record covers a single T cell receptor beta chain. The sample originates from a study of blood T cell repertoires in COVID-19. Study background: The samples span acute and convalescent COVID-19 from the United States, Italy and Spain.

Assay used: immunoSEQ multiplex PCR; TCRdb lists only in-frame clones, some missing. The top ten clones hold roughly 0.8% of a sample with roughly 290,000 clones, around 88% of them seen once. Sequenced material: peripheral blood. This sequence was found in a man in his thirties or forties with acute or convalescent COVID-19.

The CDR3 DNA sequence: TGTGCCAGCAGCTTGGGCGGGGCCCTAGGCGGCATTCAGTACTTC. Its protein product is CASSLGGALGGIQYF. V and J are TRBV5-4 and TRBJ2-4; a weak D match, TRBD2 (6 bases). CDR1 and CDR2 from the germline V gene are SGHNT and YYREEE (reference sequence). This CDR3 has 15 residues. V lost 0 bases and J 9 bases, leaving 16 bases between the germline ends.